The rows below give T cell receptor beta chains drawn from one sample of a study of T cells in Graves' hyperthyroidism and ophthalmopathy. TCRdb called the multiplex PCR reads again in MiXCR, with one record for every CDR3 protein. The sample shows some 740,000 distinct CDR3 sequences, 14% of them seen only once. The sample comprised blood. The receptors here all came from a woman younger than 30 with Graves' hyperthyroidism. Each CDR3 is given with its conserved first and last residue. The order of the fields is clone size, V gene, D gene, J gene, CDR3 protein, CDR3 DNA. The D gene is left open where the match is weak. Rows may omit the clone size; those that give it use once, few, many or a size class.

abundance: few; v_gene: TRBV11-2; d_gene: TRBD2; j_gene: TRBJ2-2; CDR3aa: CASNSPPLAGKTGELFF; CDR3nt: TGCGCCAGCAACTCCCCCCCCCTAGCGGGGAAGACCGGGGAGCTGTTTTTT
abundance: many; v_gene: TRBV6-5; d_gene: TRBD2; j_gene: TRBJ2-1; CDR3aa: CASRTSGNEQFF; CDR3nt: TGTGCCAGCAGGACTAGCGGCAATGAGCAGTTCTTC
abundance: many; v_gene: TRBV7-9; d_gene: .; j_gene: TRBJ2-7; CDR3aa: CASSLGIRATEQYF; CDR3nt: TGTGCCAGCAGCTTAGGAATCCGTGCGACCGAGCAGTACTTC
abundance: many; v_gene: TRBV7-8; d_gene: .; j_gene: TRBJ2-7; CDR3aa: CASSLDSLTREQYF; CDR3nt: TGTGCCAGCAGCTTAGATTCGTTGACGCGAGAGCAGTACTTC
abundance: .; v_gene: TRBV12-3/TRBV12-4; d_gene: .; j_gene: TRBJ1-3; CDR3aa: CASSIAIGLDGNTIYF; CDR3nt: TGTGCCAGCAGTATCGCGATCGGACTGGATGGAAACACCATATATTTT
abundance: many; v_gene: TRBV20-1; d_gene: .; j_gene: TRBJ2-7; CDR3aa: CSARLGAVSSYEQYF; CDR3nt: TGCAGTGCCCGACTCGGGGCAGTTAGCTCCTACGAGCAGTACTTC
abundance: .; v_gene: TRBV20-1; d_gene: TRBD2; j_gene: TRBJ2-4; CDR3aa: CSAGPLASGSTKNIQYF; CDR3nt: TGCAGTGCTGGACCCCTCGCTAGCGGGAGCACCAAAAACATTCAGTACTTC
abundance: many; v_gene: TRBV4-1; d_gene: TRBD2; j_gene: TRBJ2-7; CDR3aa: CASSQVTSGIYEQYF; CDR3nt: TGCGCCAGCAGCCAAGTGACTAGCGGGATCTACGAGCAGTACTTC
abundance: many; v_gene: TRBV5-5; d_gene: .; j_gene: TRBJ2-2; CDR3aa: CASSLDRVDTGELFF; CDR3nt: TGTGCCAGCAGCTTGGACAGGGTGGACACCGGGGAGCTGTTTTTT
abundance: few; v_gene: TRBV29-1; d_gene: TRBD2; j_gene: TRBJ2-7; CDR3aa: CSAAGRSSYEQYF; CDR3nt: TGCAGCGCAGCGGGACGAAGCTCCTACGAGCAGTACTTC
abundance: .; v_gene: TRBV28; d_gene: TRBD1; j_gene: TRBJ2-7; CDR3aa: CASSLWGQSYEQYF; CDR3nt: TGTGCCAGCAGTTTATGGGGACAGTCCTACGAGCAGTACTTC
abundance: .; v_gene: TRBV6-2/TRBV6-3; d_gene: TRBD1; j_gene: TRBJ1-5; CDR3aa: CASNRGTDNQPQHF; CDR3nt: TGTGCCAGCAATCGGGGGACAGACAATCAGCCCCAGCATTTT
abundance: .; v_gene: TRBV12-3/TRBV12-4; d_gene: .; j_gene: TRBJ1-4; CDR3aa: CASSSGEGHEKLFF; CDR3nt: TGTGCCAGCAGCTCCGGGGAGGGGCATGAAAAACTGTTTTTT
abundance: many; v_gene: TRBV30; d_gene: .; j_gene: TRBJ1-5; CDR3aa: CAWSGQPNQPQHF; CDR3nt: TGTGCCTGGAGTGGACAGCCTAATCAGCCCCAGCATTTT
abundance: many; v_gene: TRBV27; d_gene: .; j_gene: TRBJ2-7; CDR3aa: CASSNDRTLYEQYF; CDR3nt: TGTGCCAGCAGTAACGACAGGACATTGTACGAGCAGTACTTC
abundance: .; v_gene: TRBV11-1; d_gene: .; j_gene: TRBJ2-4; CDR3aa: CASSLGGPENIQYF; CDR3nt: TGTGCCAGCAGCTTAGGGGGCCCAGAAAACATTCAGTACTTC
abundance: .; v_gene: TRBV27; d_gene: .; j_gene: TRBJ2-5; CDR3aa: CASSSDRGLVQETQYF; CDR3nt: TGTGCCAGCAGTTCGGACAGGGGACTAGTACAAGAGACCCAGTACTTC
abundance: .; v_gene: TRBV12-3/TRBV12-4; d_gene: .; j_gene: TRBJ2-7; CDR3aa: CASGGGLAASYEQYF; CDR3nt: TGTGCCAGCGGGGGGGGGCTAGCGGCCTCCTACGAGCAGTACTTC
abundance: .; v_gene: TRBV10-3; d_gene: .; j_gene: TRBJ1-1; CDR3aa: CAISEFLEGMNTEAFF; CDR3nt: TGTGCCATCAGTGAGTTCCTAGAGGGAATGAACACTGAAGCTTTCTTT
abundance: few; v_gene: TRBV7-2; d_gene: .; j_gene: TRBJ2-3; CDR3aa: CASIPVYRTTDTQYF; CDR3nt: TGTGCCAGCATACCGGTCTATCGGACCACAGATACGCAGTATTTT
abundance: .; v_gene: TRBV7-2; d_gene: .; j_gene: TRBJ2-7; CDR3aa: CASSKDSVAYEQYF; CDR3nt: TGTGCCAGCAGCAAAGACAGTGTGGCCTACGAGCAGTACTTC
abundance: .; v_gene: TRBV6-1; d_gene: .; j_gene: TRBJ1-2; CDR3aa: CASSSQGPYGYTF; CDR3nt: TGTGCCAGCAGCTCGCAAGGCCCCTATGGCTACACCTTC
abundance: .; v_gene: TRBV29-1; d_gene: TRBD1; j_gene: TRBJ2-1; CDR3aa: CSIRDRSYNEQFF; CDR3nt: TGCAGCATAAGGGACAGAAGTTACAATGAGCAGTTCTTC
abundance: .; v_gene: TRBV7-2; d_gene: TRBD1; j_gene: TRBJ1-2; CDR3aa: CASSGSGTGFGYGYTF; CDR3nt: TGTGCCAGCAGCGGCTCCGGGACAGGGTTTGGGTATGGCTACACCTTC
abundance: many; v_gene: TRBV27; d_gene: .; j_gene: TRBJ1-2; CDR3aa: CASSPRTDSYGYTF; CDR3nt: TGTGCCAGCAGTCCGCGGACAGACTCCTATGGCTACACCTTC
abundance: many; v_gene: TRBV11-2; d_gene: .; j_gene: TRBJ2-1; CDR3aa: CASSLRGPNNEQFF; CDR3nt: TGTGCCAGCAGCCTCCGCGGCCCAAACAATGAGCAGTTCTTC
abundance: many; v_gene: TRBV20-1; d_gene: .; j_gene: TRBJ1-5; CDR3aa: CSARKAGPNSNQPQHF; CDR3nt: TGCAGTGCTAGAAAGGCAGGACCAAATAGCAATCAGCCCCAGCATTTT
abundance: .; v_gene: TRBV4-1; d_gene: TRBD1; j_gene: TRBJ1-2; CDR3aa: CASSQPGQGTYGYTF; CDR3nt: TGCGCCAGCAGCCAACCTGGACAGGGCACCTATGGCTACACCTTC
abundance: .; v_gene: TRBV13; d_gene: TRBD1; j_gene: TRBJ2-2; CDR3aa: CASSASAGGYGELFF; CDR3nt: TGTGCCAGCAGCGCGTCCGCAGGGGGCTACGGGGAGCTGTTTTTT
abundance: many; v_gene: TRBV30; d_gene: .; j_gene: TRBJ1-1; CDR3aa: CAWRWTPMNTEAFF; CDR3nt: TGTGCCTGGAGGTGGACCCCCATGAACACTGAAGCTTTCTTT
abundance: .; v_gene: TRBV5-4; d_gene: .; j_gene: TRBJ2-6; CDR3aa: CASSRGTSNSGANVLTF; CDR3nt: TGTGCCAGCAGCCGCGGGACCAGTAACTCTGGGGCCAACGTCCTGACTTTC